This T cell receptor beta chain was profiled in a study of early T cells in non-severe SARS-CoV-2 infection. Study summary: Unsorted whole-blood RNA was sequenced in bulk, leaving chains unpaired. General study results and limits: Matching with VDJdb favored anti-spike CD8 responses (missing private and CD4 specificities).

Worth noting for this clonotype: No antigen is known for it.

In germline, CDR1 is SGHRS, CDR2 YFSETQ. This CDR3 region has 15 residues. V lost 0 bases, J lost 5 bases, and 11 bases lay in between. Researchers tagged individual cDNA molecules with unique molecular identifiers. A single record per CDR3 protein comes from TCRdb applying MiXCR to the 5' RACE reads. The data show 61,000 or so distinct CDR3 sequences, with around 12% seen just once and roughly 1.1% held by the top ten. The source material was whole blood, sampled at baseline. The sequence was obtained from an adult who was a healthcare worker with PCR-confirmed SARS-CoV-2 infection or an uninfected control (not recorded which). The donor label of this sample is uncertain. The chain couples TRBV5-1 to TRBJ2-2; tentatively, D is TRBD2 (5 bases). CDR3 DNA: TGCGCCAGCAGCTTGGCCGGGATTAAAACCGGGGAGCTGTTTTTT. It translates to CASSLAGIKTGELFF.